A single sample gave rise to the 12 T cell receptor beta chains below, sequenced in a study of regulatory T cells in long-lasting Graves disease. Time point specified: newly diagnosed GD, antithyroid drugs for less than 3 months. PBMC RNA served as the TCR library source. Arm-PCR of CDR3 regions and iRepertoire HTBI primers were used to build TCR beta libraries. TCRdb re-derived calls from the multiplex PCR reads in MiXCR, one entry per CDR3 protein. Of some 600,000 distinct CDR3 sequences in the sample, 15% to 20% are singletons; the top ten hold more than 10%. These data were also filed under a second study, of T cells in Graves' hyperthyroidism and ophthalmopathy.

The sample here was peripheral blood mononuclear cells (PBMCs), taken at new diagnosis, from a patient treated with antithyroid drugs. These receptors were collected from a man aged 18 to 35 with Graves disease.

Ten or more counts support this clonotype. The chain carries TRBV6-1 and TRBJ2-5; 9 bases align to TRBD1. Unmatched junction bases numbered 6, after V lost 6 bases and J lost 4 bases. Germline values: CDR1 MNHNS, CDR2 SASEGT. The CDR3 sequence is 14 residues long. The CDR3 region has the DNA TGTGCCAGCAGGGGGGACAGGGTTTCAGAGACCCAGTACTTC. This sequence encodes CASRGDRVSETQYF.

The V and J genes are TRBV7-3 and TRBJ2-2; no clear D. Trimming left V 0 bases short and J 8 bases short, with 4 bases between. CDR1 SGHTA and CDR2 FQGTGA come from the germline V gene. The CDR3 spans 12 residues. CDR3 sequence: CASSLTHGELFF. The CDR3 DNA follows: TGTGCCAGCAGCTTAACACATGGGGAGCTGTTTTTT.

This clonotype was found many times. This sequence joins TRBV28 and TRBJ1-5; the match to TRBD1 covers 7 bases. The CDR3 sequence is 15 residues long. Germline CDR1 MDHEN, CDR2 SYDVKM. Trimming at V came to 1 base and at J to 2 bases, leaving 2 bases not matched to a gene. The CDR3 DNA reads TGTGCCAGCAGTTTATTAGGGACAGGCAATCAGCCCCAGCATTTT. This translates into CASSLLGTGNQPQHF.

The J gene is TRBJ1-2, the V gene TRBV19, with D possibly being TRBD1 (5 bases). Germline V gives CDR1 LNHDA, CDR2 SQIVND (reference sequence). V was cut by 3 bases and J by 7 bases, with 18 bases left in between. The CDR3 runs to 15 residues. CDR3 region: CASSIGTFTARGYTF. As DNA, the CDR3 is TGTGCCAGTAGTATCGGGACCTTCACTGCCCGTGGCTACACCTTC.

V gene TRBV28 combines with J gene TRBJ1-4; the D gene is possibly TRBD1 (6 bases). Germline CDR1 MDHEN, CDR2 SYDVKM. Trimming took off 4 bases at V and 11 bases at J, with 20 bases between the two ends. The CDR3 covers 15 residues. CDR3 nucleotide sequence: TGTGCCAGCAGTTCTCTCTGGGGGGCGCAGGCGAAACTGTTTTTT. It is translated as CASSSLWGAQAKLFF.

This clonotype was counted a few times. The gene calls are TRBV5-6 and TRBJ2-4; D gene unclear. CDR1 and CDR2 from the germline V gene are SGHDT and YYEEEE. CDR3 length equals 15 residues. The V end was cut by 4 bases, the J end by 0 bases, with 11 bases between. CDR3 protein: CASSPWALAKNIQYF. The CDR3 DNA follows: TGTGCCAGCAGCCCCTGGGCGCTAGCCAAAAACATTCAGTACTTC.

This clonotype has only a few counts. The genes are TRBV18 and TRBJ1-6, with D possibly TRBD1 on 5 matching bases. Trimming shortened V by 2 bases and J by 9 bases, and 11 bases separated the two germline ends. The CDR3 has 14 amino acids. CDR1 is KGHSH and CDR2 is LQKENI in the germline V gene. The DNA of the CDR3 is TGTGCCAGCTCACCAAGGCAGGGTGGTTCACCCCTCCACTTT. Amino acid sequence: CASSPRQGGSPLHF.

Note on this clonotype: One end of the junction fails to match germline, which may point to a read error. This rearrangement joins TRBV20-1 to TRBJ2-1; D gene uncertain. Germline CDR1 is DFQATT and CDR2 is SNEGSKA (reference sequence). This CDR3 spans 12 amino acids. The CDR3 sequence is CGARGLNNEQFF. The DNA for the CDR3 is TGCGGTGCTAGAGGTCTCAACAATGAGCAGTTCTTC.

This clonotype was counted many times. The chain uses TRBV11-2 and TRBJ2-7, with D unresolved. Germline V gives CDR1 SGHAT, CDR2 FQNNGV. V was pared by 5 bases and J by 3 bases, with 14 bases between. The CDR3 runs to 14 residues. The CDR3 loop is CASSEDGKDYEQYF. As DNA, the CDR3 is TGTGCCAGCAGCGAGGATGGGAAGGACTACGAGCAGTACTTC.

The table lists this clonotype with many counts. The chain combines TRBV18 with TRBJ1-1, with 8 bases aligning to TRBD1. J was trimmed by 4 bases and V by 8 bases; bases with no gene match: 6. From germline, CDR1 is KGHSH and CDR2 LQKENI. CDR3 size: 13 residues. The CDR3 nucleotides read TGTGCCAGCAGCCGACAGGGGAGCACTGAAGCTTTCTTT. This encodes CASSRQGSTEAFF.

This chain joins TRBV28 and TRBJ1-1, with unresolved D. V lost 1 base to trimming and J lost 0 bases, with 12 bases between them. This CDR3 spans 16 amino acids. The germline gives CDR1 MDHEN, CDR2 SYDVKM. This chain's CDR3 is CASSLSRWGMNTEAFF. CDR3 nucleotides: TGTGCCAGCAGTTTATCTCGGTGGGGAATGAACACTGAAGCTTTCTTT. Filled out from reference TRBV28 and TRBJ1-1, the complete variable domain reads DVKVTQSSRYLVKRTGEKVFLECVQDMDHENMFWYRQDPGLGLRLIYFSYDVKMKEKGDIPEGYSVSREKKERFSLILESASTNQTSMYLCASSLSRWGMNTEAFFGQGTRLTVV.

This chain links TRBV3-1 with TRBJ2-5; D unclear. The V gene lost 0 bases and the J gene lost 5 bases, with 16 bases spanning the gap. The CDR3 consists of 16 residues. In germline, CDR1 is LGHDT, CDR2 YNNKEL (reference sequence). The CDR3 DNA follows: TGTGCCAGCAGCCAAGATCCGCTAGTGCCTGGGGAGACCCAGTACTTC. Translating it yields CASSQDPLVPGETQYF.